The 14 T cell receptor beta chains below all came from one sample that was sequenced in a study of T-cell memory formation after mild COVID-19. TCRdb redid the calling of the 5' RACE reads with MiXCR, one entry per CDR3 protein. Counted here are 350,000 or so distinct CDR3 sequences, approximately 22% occurring once; the ten biggest clones make up 20% to 25%. The sample comprised PBMCs or a T cell subset sorted from them (not recorded which). These receptors were collected from a man in his late teens or twenties who had mild COVID-19 (a few samples of this study predate the infection). Cell type and time point are not known.

V is TRBV6-2 or TRBV6-3 and J is TRBJ2-7, with 12 bases that match TRBD1. The V segment lost 6 bases and the J segment 4 bases; nucleotides outside the gene matches: 4. Germline lookup yields CDR1 MNHEY and CDR2 SVGEGT. This CDR3 is 14 amino acids long. The CDR3 coding sequence is TGTGCCAGCAGCCGGGACAGGGGGCTATACGAGCAGTACGTC. Translating it yields CASSRDRGLYEQYV.

At least ten counts were recorded for this clonotype. The chain uses TRBV24-1 and TRBJ2-5; 9 bases are shared with TRBD1. Germline V gene sequence: CDR1 KGHDR, CDR2 SFDVKD. The CDR3 totals 17 residues. J was trimmed by 4 bases and V by 6 bases; bases with no gene match: 14. The CDR3 DNA sequence: TGTGCCACCAGTCCCGGGACAGGGTCCCTGAGGAGAGAGACCCAGTACTTC. Translated, it gives CATSPGTGSLRRETQYF.

In this sample, this clonotype turned up a few times. The chain recombines TRBV7-9 with TRBJ2-1, with 7 bases fitting TRBD2. Germline V gene sequence: CDR1 SEHNR, CDR2 FQNEAQ (reference sequence). V gave up 5 bases and J gave up 6 bases; unmatched junction bases: 4. The CDR3 covers 13 residues. The CDR3 loop is CASSGLAGNEQFF. The CDR3 DNA sequence: TGTGCCAGCAGCGGGTTAGCGGGCAATGAGCAGTTCTTC.

The rearrangement uses TRBV7-3 and TRBJ2-2; 7 nucleotides agree with TRBD2. The CDR3 runs 14 residues. CDR1 is SGHTA, CDR2 FQGTGA, per germline. Trimming took 6 bases from V and 1 from J; bases not matched to a gene: 2. Written as DNA, the CDR3 is TGTGCCAGCAGACCGGGGGGGAACACCGGGGAGCTGTTTTTT. This codes for CASRPGGNTGELFF.

This clonotype was counted at least ten times. This chain links TRBV28 with TRBJ1-5, with D possibly TRBD1 on 5 matching bases. V was shortened by 5 bases and J by 4 bases, with 15 bases between the two germline ends. Per the germline V gene, CDR1 is MDHEN and CDR2 is SYDVKM. The CDR3 sequence is 15 residues long. CDR3 coding DNA: TGTGCCAGCAGTGATCTAGCTGGGGCGAATCAGCCCCAGCATTTT. Its protein is CASSDLAGANQPQHF.

The chain links TRBV3-1 to TRBJ2-5, with D unresolved. This CDR3 has 12 amino acids. Germline lookup yields CDR1 LGHDT and CDR2 YNNKEL (reference sequence). The V end lost 5 bases, the J end lost 5 bases, and 9 bases lay between the germline ends. The CDR3 region is CASSDLLETQYF. DNA of the CDR3: TGTGCCAGCAGCGACTTACTCGAGACCCAGTACTTC.

This clonotype showed up just a few times. V and J are TRBV7-2 and TRBJ2-6; no clear D gene. Germline CDR1 and CDR2: SGHTA and FQGNSA. The CDR3 has 15 amino acids. The V and J ends lost 1 base and 1 base respectively, with 5 bases between them. CDR3 coding DNA: TGTGCCAGCAGCTTAGAGATTTCTGGGGCCAACGTCCTGACTTTC. Protein product: CASSLEISGANVLTF.

This clonotype showed up just a few times. V gene TRBV12-3 or TRBV12-4 combines with J gene TRBJ1-3; D call uncertain. Trimming left V 2 bases short and J 7 bases short, with 9 bases between. The CDR3 runs 13 residues. The CDR3 region has the DNA TGTGCCAGCAGTTTACGGCTCGGGAACACCATATATTTT. Protein sequence: CASSLRLGNTIYF.

This clonotype was observed a few times. The CDR3: CASKMDRNTMNTEAFF. The CDR3 nucleotides are TGCGCCAGCAAGATGGACAGGAATACGATGAACACTGAAGCTTTCTTT. The rearrangement links TRBV4-3 to TRBJ1-1; 7 nucleotides align to TRBD1. V shed 7 bases and J 0 bases; nucleotides not matched to a gene: 11. The CDR3 has 16 residues. CDR1 and CDR2 (germline): LGHNA, YSLEER.

This chain uses TRBV15 with TRBJ1-2; D not certain. This CDR3 region has 13 residues. The germline V gene encodes CDR1 LNHNV and CDR2 YYDKDF (reference sequence). The germline V and J ends were trimmed by 5 bases and 4 bases, with 11 bases remaining between them. CDR3 bases: TGTGCCACCAGCTATCGGACCGGCTATGGCTACACCTTC. Encoded protein: CATSYRTGYGYTF.

J is TRBJ2-6 and V is TRBV4-3; D is undetermined. The CDR3 contains 16 residues. Germline V gene lookup returns CDR1 LGHNA and CDR2 YSLEER. Trimming removed 3 bases from V and 0 bases from J, with 9 bases in between. CDR3 amino acids: CASSQPPGSGANVLTF. DNA of the CDR3: TGCGCCAGCAGCCAGCCTCCGGGCTCTGGGGCCAACGTCCTGACTTTC.

The chain links TRBV5-1 to TRBJ1-2; a weak D match, TRBD1 (6 bases). In germline, CDR1 is SGHRS, CDR2 YFSETQ. The CDR3 contains 15 residues. Trimming left V 0 bases short and J 4 bases short, with 13 bases between. In DNA, the CDR3 is TGCGCCAGCAGCTTGGATGCGGGGGGCCTCTATGGCTACACCTTC. Its protein is CASSLDAGGLYGYTF.

The CDR3 DNA sequence: TGTGCCAGCAGCCTAGGGGGGGTTACTGACAATGAGCAGTTCTTC. Encoded protein: CASSLGGVTDNEQFF. The chain links TRBV7-9 to TRBJ2-1; D perhaps matches TRBD2 (7 bases). V was clipped by 5 bases and J by 5 bases, with 16 bases between them. In germline, CDR1 is SEHNR, CDR2 FQNEAQ (reference sequence). The CDR3 loop spans 15 amino acids.

The chain employs TRBV4-1 and TRBJ1-5; 8 bases align to TRBD1. V lost 7 bases, J lost 5 bases, and 10 bases stayed unmatched. This CDR3 has 15 amino acids. From germline, CDR1 is MGHRA and CDR2 YSYEKL. CDR3 amino acids: CASTSQMTGDQPQHF. DNA of the CDR3: TGCGCCAGCACCAGCCAAATGACAGGGGATCAGCCCCAGCATTTT.